This T cell receptor (beta chain) was identified during a study of cytomegalovirus exposure and HLA in healthy donors. Study-level findings and limits: The classifier, whose performance was assessed in both the original and validation cohorts, reportedly diagnosed cytomegalovirus status with high specificity and sensitivity. The authors excluded some V segments, including TRBV6-2 and TRBV6-3, as indistinguishable.

Turning to this clone: No antigen is known for it.

The CDR3 length is 16 residues. Germline CDR1 GTSNPN, CDR2 SVGIG (reference sequence). J was trimmed by 2 bases and V by 4 bases; bases with no gene match: 7. Both 60 Vbeta primers and 13 Jbeta primers went into the PCR. Sequencing was performed with immunoSEQ multiplex PCR; in TCRdb, only in-frame clones are kept and a portion is missing. The sample contains 95,000 to 100,000 clones, about 85% of which appear only once. This chain connects TRBV30 to TRBJ2-3; 12 bases are a match to TRBD2. This sequence originates from a man aged 25 to 45 in good health and CMV-seronegative. The sample was PBMCs. For the CDR3, the DNA is TGTGCCTGGAAGCTAGCGGGGGGGCCCCCCACAGATACGCAGTATTTT. This gives the protein CAWKLAGGPPTDTQYF.